This passage covers 22 T cell receptor beta chains from one sample sequenced in a study of blood T cell repertoires in COVID-19. Assay: immunoSEQ multiplex PCR; the TCRdb copy retains only in-frame clones and omits some. The sample holds about 94,000 clones; roughly 80% are singletons and the top ten take around 6.5%. What was sequenced was peripheral blood. Every receptor here comes from a man aged 60-69 years with acute or convalescent COVID-19.

This clone was seen a single time. J is TRBJ1-2 and V is TRBV28, with D uncertain. V dropped 4 bases and J dropped 4 bases, with 19 bases sitting between them. The CDR3 contains 16 residues. Germline assignment: CDR1 MDHEN and CDR2 SYDVKM. CDR3 nucleotides: TGTGCCAGCAGTTCTCCCCCTCTACAGAGACCCTATGGCTACACCTTC. It codes for CASSSPPLQRPYGYTF.

The chain joins TRBV29-1 to TRBJ1-2; perhaps TRBD1 as D (6 bases). V gave up 6 bases and J gave up 6 bases, with 17 bases separating them. The CDR3 length is 13 residues. CDR1 and CDR2 from the germline V gene are SQVTM and ANQGSEA. CDR3 nucleotide sequence: TGCAGCGTAACAACAGGGAACGTTGATGGCTACACCTTC. This gives the protein CSVTTGNVDGYTF.

The chain carries TRBV11-2 and TRBJ1-5, with D perhaps matching TRBD1 (5 bases). The CDR3 spans 15 residues. Between the trimmed V and J ends, which lost 6 bases and 4 bases, there was a span of 16 bases. CDR1 SGHAT and CDR2 FQNNGV come from the germline V gene. The CDR3 reads CASSSQGAKNQPQHF. The CDR3 DNA follows: TGTGCCAGCAGTTCTCAGGGTGCAAAGAATCAGCCCCAGCATTTT.

V usage is TRBV7-2 and J usage is TRBJ1-6; 8 positions agree with TRBD1. CDR1 and CDR2 from the germline V gene are SGHTA and FQGNSA. This CDR3 contains 16 residues. J was trimmed by 9 bases and V by 2 bases; bases with no gene match: 9. The CDR3: CASSLSGTGGGSPLHF. CDR3 nucleotides: TGTGCCAGCAGCTTAAGCGGGACAGGCGGGGGTTCACCCCTCCACTTT.

The chain uses TRBV27 and TRBJ2-1; 8 positions agree with TRBD1. J was trimmed by 0 bases and V by 5 bases; bases with no gene match: 6. The CDR3 contains 16 residues. Germline V gene data show CDR1 as MNHEY and CDR2 as SMNVEV (reference sequence). CDR3 nucleotide sequence: TGTGCCAGCAGTCCGACAGGGGAAGTCTCCTACAATGAGCAGTTCTTC. Amino acid sequence: CASSPTGEVSYNEQFF.

The chain recombines TRBV19 with TRBJ1-1, with 7 bases that match TRBD1. The germline gives CDR1 LNHDA, CDR2 SQIVND (reference sequence). The ends lost 5 bases at V and 5 bases at J; junction bases unmatched: 8. This CDR3 contains 14 residues. The DNA for the CDR3 is TGTGCCAGTAGTTCACAGGGGTTGGGGACTGAAGCTTTCTTT. It encodes CASSSQGLGTEAFF. Together with reference TRBV19 and TRBJ1-1, the CDR3 gives the full variable domain: DGGITQSPKYLFRKEGQNVTLSCEQNLNHDAMYWYRQDPGQGLRLIYYSQIVNDFQKGDIAEGYSVSREKKESFPLTVTSAQKNPTAFYLCASSSQGLGTEAFFGQGTRLTVV.

The sample holds a few counts of this clone. V usage is TRBV5-1 and J usage is TRBJ1-2; 9 bases are a match to TRBD1. Germline-derived CDR1 and CDR2 are SGHRS and YFSETQ. V gave up 4 bases and J gave up 3 bases; unmatched junction bases: 7. The CDR3 is made up of 15 amino acids. CDR3 nucleotide sequence: TGCGCCAGCAGCGCGGACAGGGGTTGGGACTATGGCTACACCTTC. Translating gives CASSADRGWDYGYTF.

The rearrangement uses TRBV29-1 and TRBJ2-7, with a possible D match to TRBD1 (6 bases). The germline V gene encodes CDR1 SQVTM and CDR2 ANQGSEA. The ends were cut back, 2 bases at V and 2 bases at J, with 16 bases in the middle. This CDR3 contains 15 residues. The CDR3 bases are TGCAGCGTTGAATTGAGTGACAGGCCTACCTACGAGCAGTACTTC. Its translation is CSVELSDRPTYEQYF.

The genes are TRBV29-1 and TRBJ1-1; possible D gene TRBD1, 5 bases. The CDR3 is 13 residues long. V lost 4 bases and J 0 bases, leaving 9 bases between the germline ends. Germline V gene lookup returns CDR1 SQVTM and CDR2 ANQGSEA. CDR3 DNA sequence: TGCAGCGTTGTGCTACAGGTGAACACTGAAGCTTTCTTT. This encodes CSVVLQVNTEAFF.

The table lists this clone with a count of one. The genes are TRBV29-1 and TRBJ1-1, with TRBD1 identical over 7 bases. V shed 3 bases and J 8 bases; nucleotides not matched to a gene: 9. The CDR3 loop spans 13 amino acids. Germline V lookup: CDR1 SQVTM, CDR2 ANQGSEA. This CDR3 is CSVDLDRVEEAFF. The CDR3 DNA sequence: TGCAGCGTTGATCTAGACAGGGTTGAAGAAGCTTTCTTT.

This clone was seen a few times. The genes are TRBV2 and TRBJ2-2; 8 nucleotides align to TRBD1. The CDR3 consists of 15 residues. Germline CDR1 SNHLY, CDR2 FYNNEI. The trim removed 2 bases at V and 7 bases at J, leaving 6 bases unmatched. The CDR3, as DNA: TGTGCCAGCAGTGAATCCCCAGGGACAGGCGGGGAGCTGTTTTTT. It codes for CASSESPGTGGELFF.

This chain links TRBV7-3 with TRBJ2-6; tentatively, D is TRBD1 (6 bases). The V and J ends lost 1 base and 4 bases respectively, with 11 bases between them. Per the germline V gene, CDR1 is SGHTA and CDR2 is FQGTGA. The CDR3 sequence is 16 residues long. The CDR3 DNA reads as TGTGCCAGCAGCTTAAGTGCAGGGGCCGGGGCCAACGTCCTGACTTTC. It codes for CASSLSAGAGANVLTF.

V is TRBV7-3 and J is TRBJ2-6; TRBD2 agrees at 9 bases. There are 20 residues in the CDR3. With V trimmed by 5 bases and J by 0 bases, 14 bases remained unmatched. Germline-derived CDR1 and CDR2 are SGHTA and FQGTGA. The CDR3 loop reads CASSRRTLTSGFSGANVLTF. In nucleotides, the CDR3 is TGTGCCAGCAGCCGAAGGACGTTGACTAGCGGTTTCTCTGGGGCCAACGTCCTGACTTTC.

This clone was observed a few times. V and J are TRBV7-2 and TRBJ1-3, with TRBD1 identical over 8 bases. Unmatched junction bases numbered 10, after V lost 3 bases and J lost 0 bases. Germline lookup yields CDR1 SGHTA and CDR2 FQGNSA. The CDR3 length is 18 residues. CDR3 in amino acids: CASSLAGQGFSSGNTIYF. CDR3 in DNA: TGTGCCAGCAGCTTGGCAGGACAGGGCTTCAGCTCTGGAAACACCATATATTTT.

This clone turned up a few times. The chain has TRBV5-1 and TRBJ1-1, with a weak D call TRBD1 (5 bases). The CDR3 is 15 amino acids. Trimming took off 4 bases at V and 1 base at J, with 14 bases between the two ends. Looked up from germline, CDR1 is SGHRS and CDR2 is YFSETQ. CDR3 in DNA: TGCGCCAGCAGCCTCCAAGGACAAACGAACACTGAAGCTTTCTTT. This translates into CASSLQGQTNTEAFF.

This clone has only a few counts. The chain carries TRBV12-3 or TRBV12-4 and TRBJ2-7; maybe TRBD1 (5 bases). The CDR3 runs 12 residues. V gave up 8 bases and J gave up 4 bases, with 12 bases separating them. Here the CDR3 reads CASGAPGYEQYF. DNA for the CDR3: TGTGCCAGCGGGGCCCCAGGATACGAGCAGTACTTC.

V gene TRBV7-2 combines with J gene TRBJ1-1; TRBD1 is a possible D gene (6 bases). The CDR3 is made up of 14 amino acids. V lost 1 base, J lost 1 base, and 7 bases lay in between. Germline CDR1 reads SGHTA; CDR2 reads FQGNSA. CDR3 residues: CASSLGQENTEAFF. The CDR3 nucleotides are TGTGCCAGCAGCTTAGGACAGGAGAACACTGAAGCTTTCTTT.

The rearrangement uses TRBV19 and TRBJ2-1, with 9 bases that match TRBD1. Trimming cost V 5 bases and J 5 bases; bases outside gene matches: 4. Germline values: CDR1 LNHDA, CDR2 SQIVND (reference sequence). The CDR3 covers 14 residues. Here the CDR3 reads CASSLQGAHNEQFF. The DNA of the CDR3 is TGTGCCAGTAGTCTACAGGGGGCCCACAATGAGCAGTTCTTC.

The gene calls are TRBV7-8 and TRBJ1-1, with 8 bases that match TRBD1. V was clipped by 5 bases and J by 3 bases; unmatched bases: 8. Germline CDR1 is SGHVS and CDR2 is FQNEAQ. The CDR3 spans 15 residues. Here the CDR3 reads CASSPTGTGYTEAFF. The CDR3 DNA follows: TGTGCCAGCAGCCCCACCGGGACAGGCTACACTGAAGCTTTCTTT.

V and J are TRBV28 and TRBJ2-1; 9 nucleotides align to TRBD2. The germline CDR1 and CDR2 sequences are MDHEN and SYDVKM. Trimming at V came to 5 bases and at J to 0 bases, leaving 8 bases not matched to a gene. The CDR3 is made up of 17 amino acids. The CDR3 coding sequence is TGTGCCAGCAGTCTGCCCCTAGCGGGGAGCTCCTACAATGAGCAGTTCTTC. Protein product: CASSLPLAGSSYNEQFF. The full variable domain, its missing parts supplied by reference TRBV28 and TRBJ2-1, is DVKVTQSSRYLVKRTGEKVFLECVQDMDHENMFWYRQDPGLGLRLIYFSYDVKMKEKGDIPEGYSVSREKKERFSLILESASTNQTSMYLCASSLPLAGSSYNEQFFGPGTRLTVL.

The rearrangement joins TRBV15 to TRBJ2-1, with D maybe TRBD2 (5 bases). V was clipped by 5 bases and J by 12 bases, with 17 bases between them. The CDR3 extends over 13 amino acids. CDR1 is LNHNV, CDR2 YYDKDF, per germline (reference sequence). The chain's CDR3 is CATSPGHFGVQFF. The CDR3 DNA reads TGTGCCACCAGCCCAGGTCACTTCGGGGTGCAGTTCTTC.

The chain combines TRBV6-6 with TRBJ2-7, with TRBD1 identical over 8 bases. CDR1 and CDR2 (germline): MNHNY, SVGAGI (reference sequence). CDR3 size: 17 residues. V lost 5 bases and J lost 0; bases outside the gene matches: 12. In DNA form, the CDR3 reads TGTGCCAGCAGTCGTAACAGGGGGTCTGAGTTCTCCTACGAGCAGTACTTC. Its protein is CASSRNRGSEFSYEQYF.